This entry concerns a single TCR beta chain. Antigen unknown. Naive and memory CD4+ T cells were separated from cryopreserved PBMCs. Assay used: immunoSEQ multiplex PCR; TCRdb lists only in-frame clones, some missing. The sample yields 30,000 to 45,000 clones, roughly 90% seen once. The data were taken from a study of CD4 T cells in relation to SARS-CoV-2 and coronaviruses. Study-level findings and limits: In 55% to 75% of donors, memory CD4+ clonotypes crossrecognized SARS-CoV-2 and at least one common cold coronavirus spike.

CDR3 length equals 16 residues. CDR1 is LNHDA and CDR2 is SQIVND in the germline V gene (reference sequence). Trimming stripped 3 bases from V and 0 bases from J, with 14 bases between. This sequence was found in an adult with COVID-19. V and J are TRBV19 and TRBJ2-5; a possible D gene is TRBD2 (5 bases). Material: memory CD4+ T cells from PBMCs. The CDR3 is CASSIREGRYQETQYF. CDR3 nucleotide sequence: TGTGCCAGTAGTATCCGAGAGGGCAGGTACCAAGAGACCCAGTACTTC. The variable domain in full, completed from reference TRBV19 and TRBJ2-5, reads DGGITQSPKYLFRKEGQNVTLSCEQNLNHDAMYWYRQDPGQGLRLIYYSQIVNDFQKGDIAEGYSVSREKKESFPLTVTSAQKNPTAFYLCASSIREGRYQETQYFGPGTRLLVL.